These 4 T cell receptor beta chains came from one sample sequenced in a study of graft-versus-host responses after intestinal transplantation. Measured with immunoSEQ multiplex PCR; TCRdb has only the in-frame clones, and not every one. The top ten clones hold 0.34% of a sample with 70,000 to 100,000 clones, approximately 91% of them seen once. For these receptors, no antigen is known. The source material was unstimulated CD4+ T cells sorted from spleen or lymph node cells, sampled before intestinal transplant. The source of these receptors is a human donor who received an intestinal transplant.

The V gene is TRBV7-2, the J gene TRBJ2-3; TRBD2 might be the D (5 bases). Trimming shortened V by 10 bases and J by 2 bases, and 16 bases separated the two germline ends. CDR1 is SGHTA, CDR2 FQGNSA, per germline. The CDR3 has 14 residues. CDR3 protein: CATGSGRSTDTQYF. CDR3 DNA sequence: TGTGCCACGGGGAGCGGACGATCCACAGATACGCAGTATTTT.

This chain links TRBV30 with TRBJ1-1; no reliable D call. This CDR3 has 13 residues. V lost 2 bases and J lost 5, with 12 bases in between. Germline values: CDR1 GTSNPN, CDR2 SVGIG (reference sequence). In DNA form, the CDR3 reads TGTGCCTGGAGTAAACGCGGCCGGACTGAAGCTTTCTTT. This gives the protein CAWSKRGRTEAFF.

The chain employs TRBV29-1 and TRBJ2-3, with D possibly matching TRBD1 (5 bases). Per germline, CDR1 SQVTM and CDR2 ANQGSEA. Trimming pared 4 bases from V and 5 bases from J, leaving 19 bases between. The CDR3 totals 15 residues. This chain's CDR3 is CSVADGRVAGDTQYF. CDR3 nucleotides: TGCAGCGTTGCCGATGGCAGGGTCGCAGGAGATACGCAGTATTTT.

The chain combines TRBV21-1 with TRBJ2-5; the tabulated D call, TRBD1, remains unverified against the DNA. TRBV21-1 corresponds to a pseudogene. The CDR3 spans 15 residues. CDR3 residues: CASIPGQGYQETQYF. The CDR3 DNA reads TGTGCCAGCATCCCGGGACAAGGGTACCAAGAGACCCAGTACTTC.